Below, one T cell receptor beta chain is given with its context. Its target is not known. This sample was taken from a study of response to subunit inactivated influenza vaccine. Study-wide findings and caveats: Authors suggested seasonal influenza vaccinations each recruit few new T cells.

V was cut by 2 bases and J by 0 bases, with 17 bases left in between. This CDR3 is built from 18 residues. The germline gives CDR1 SGHVS, CDR2 FQNEAQ. TCRdb reprocessed the RT-PCR reads via MiXCR and lists one record per CDR3 protein. In the table there are a few hundred thousand distinct CDR3 sequences, around 20% of which are singletons. This TCR was sampled from a man in his fifties or sixties who received an inactivated influenza vaccine. This sequence joins TRBV7-8 and TRBJ2-1; maybe TRBD2 (5 bases). Sample: PBMCs from blood, taken 21 months after vaccination. The CDR3 loop is CASSLWRAQPSSYNEQFF. The CDR3 region has the DNA TGTGCCAGCAGCTTATGGCGGGCCCAGCCGAGCTCCTACAATGAGCAGTTCTTC.